A selection of T cell receptor beta chains follows, all from one sample in a study of cytomegalovirus exposure and HLA in healthy donors. Produced via immunoSEQ multiplex PCR; TCRdb's table is partial and in-frame only. The repertoire includes roughly 120,000 clones, roughly 80% of them detected once, and 0.2% to 0.3% sits in the top ten. Sequenced material: PBMCs. These receptors originate from a man in his fifties in good health and CMV-seronegative. CDR3s include the opening cysteine and the closing phenylalanine or tryptophan. D genes are given only for firm matches. Rows may omit the clone size; those that give it use once, few, many or a size class.

V gene: TRBV11-2; clone size: .; D gene: .; J gene: TRBJ1-1; CDR3 DNA: TGTGCCAGCAGCCTCGGGGCTGAAGCTTTCTTT; CDR3 protein: CASSLGAEAFF
V gene: TRBV27; clone size: once; D gene: TRBD2; J gene: TRBJ2-1; CDR3 DNA: TGTGCCAGCACCTCGGGGGGGGCCTACAATGAGCAGTTCTTC; CDR3 protein: CASTSGGAYNEQFF
V gene: TRBV9; clone size: .; D gene: .; J gene: TRBJ1-1; CDR3 DNA: TGTGCCAGCAGCGTGGGGACATTGAACACTGAAGCTTTCTTT; CDR3 protein: CASSVGTLNTEAFF
V gene: TRBV5-6; clone size: .; D gene: TRBD1; J gene: TRBJ2-3; CDR3 DNA: TGTGCCAGCAGTTACACCCGGGGGACAGGGGAATTCACAGATACGCAGTATTTT; CDR3 protein: CASSYTRGTGEFTDTQYF
V gene: TRBV5-6; clone size: once; D gene: TRBD2; J gene: TRBJ2-3; CDR3 DNA: TGTGCCAGCAGCTATGGACTAGCGGGAGGGGCAGATACGCAGTATTTT; CDR3 protein: CASSYGLAGGADTQYF
V gene: TRBV7-8; clone size: .; D gene: TRBD1; J gene: TRBJ1-2; CDR3 DNA: TGTGCCAGCAGGAACGGACAGGGGGGCTATGGCTACACCTTC; CDR3 protein: CASRNGQGGYGYTF
V gene: TRBV2; clone size: .; D gene: .; J gene: TRBJ2-7; CDR3 DNA: TGTGCCAGCAGTGAAGCGGCAGGGGGAGGCGAGCAGTACTTC; CDR3 protein: CASSEAAGGGEQYF
V gene: TRBV10-3; clone size: .; D gene: TRBD2; J gene: TRBJ2-1; CDR3 DNA: TGTGCCATCAGCTCGAGACTAGCGGGAACTATTAGTAACGATGAGCAGTTCTTC; CDR3 protein: CAISSRLAGTISNDEQFF
V gene: TRBV11-2; clone size: .; D gene: TRBD1; J gene: TRBJ1-1; CDR3 DNA: TGTGCCAGCAGCTTATTTCGACGACAGGGCCTCTCGACCACTGAAGCTTTCTTT; CDR3 protein: CASSLFRRQGLSTTEAFF
V gene: TRBV13; clone size: .; D gene: .; J gene: TRBJ2-5; CDR3 DNA: TGTGCCAGCAGTCACTCAGAGGCTAGTTTTGAATCGCGGGTCGAGACCCAGTACTTC; CDR3 protein: CASSHSEASFESRVETQYF
V gene: TRBV7-6; clone size: .; D gene: .; J gene: TRBJ1-4; CDR3 DNA: TGTGCCAGCAGCTCAACCCTGAGGACAGTTCAACTGTTTTTT; CDR3 protein: CASSSTLRTVQLFF
V gene: TRBV19; clone size: .; D gene: .; J gene: TRBJ1-5; CDR3 DNA: TGTGCCAGAAGACCGACCAGATCGGGGATGGCTCAGCCCCAGCATTTT; CDR3 protein: CARRPTRSGMAQPQHF
V gene: TRBV6-5; clone size: .; D gene: TRBD1; J gene: TRBJ1-5; CDR3 DNA: TGTGCCAGCAGTACCTCCGGGACAGTTCATCAGCCCCAGCATTTT; CDR3 protein: CASSTSGTVHQPQHF
V gene: TRBV15; clone size: .; D gene: TRBD1; J gene: TRBJ2-2; CDR3 DNA: TGTGCCACCAGCACGACAGGGGCCGCGAACACCGGGGAGCTGTTTTTT; CDR3 protein: CATSTTGAANTGELFF
V gene: TRBV20-1; clone size: .; D gene: TRBD1; J gene: TRBJ2-7; CDR3 DNA: TGCAGTGCTCGACAGGGTAGGGAGCAGTACTTC; CDR3 protein: CSARQGREQYF
V gene: TRBV14; clone size: few; D gene: .; J gene: TRBJ1-2; CDR3 DNA: TGTGCCAGCAGCCAAGATCTAGGAAGGCCGGGCTACACCTTC; CDR3 protein: CASSQDLGRPGYTF
V gene: TRBV4-1; clone size: .; D gene: TRBD2; J gene: TRBJ2-7; CDR3 DNA: TGCGCCAGCAGCCAAGAATCGGGGGGGGGCGTCGGGGAGCAGTACTTC; CDR3 protein: CASSQESGGGVGEQYF
V gene: TRBV7-2; clone size: .; D gene: .; J gene: TRBJ2-5; CDR3 DNA: TGTGCCAGCAGCTTAGGTGCGACAGGTGGAGAGACCCAGTACTTC; CDR3 protein: CASSLGATGGETQYF
V gene: TRBV6-1; clone size: once; D gene: TRBD1; J gene: TRBJ1-1; CDR3 DNA: TGTGCCAGCAGTGCCACAGGGGAATTAATGAACACTGAAGCTTTCTTT; CDR3 protein: CASSATGELMNTEAFF
V gene: TRBV11-1; clone size: .; D gene: .; J gene: TRBJ2-7; CDR3 DNA: TGTGCCAGCAGCCCTCGACAGCTTACCTACGAGCAGTACTTC; CDR3 protein: CASSPRQLTYEQYF
V gene: TRBV28; clone size: .; D gene: .; J gene: TRBJ2-7; CDR3 DNA: TGTGCCAGCAGTACCCGAGACAGGGGAGGGTCCTACGAGCAGTACTTC; CDR3 protein: CASSTRDRGGSYEQYF
V gene: TRBV4-3; clone size: .; D gene: TRBD2; J gene: TRBJ2-1; CDR3 DNA: TGCGCCAGCAGCCATTTATCGGGGGGGGTCGTTTACAATGAGCAGTTCTTC; CDR3 protein: CASSHLSGGVVYNEQFF
V gene: TRBV7-9; clone size: .; D gene: TRBD2; J gene: TRBJ2-1; CDR3 DNA: TGTGCCAGCAGCTTAGTCACTAGCGGGGGGCCCCTCGGGGGCAATGAGCAGTTCTTC; CDR3 protein: CASSLVTSGGPLGGNEQFF